Shown below are 16 T cell receptor beta chains from a single sample sequenced in a study of CD8 T cells in ankylosing spondylitis. Findings and limits, study-wide: In ankylosing spondylitis blood, a motif of about 8 highly homologous TCR beta variants appeared characteristic.

Their cognate antigens are unknown. One entry per CDR3 protein, called by TCRdb with MiXCR from the 5' RACE reads. The repertoire consists of some 400,000 distinct CDR3 sequences, with around 22% occurring once and the leading ten covering roughly 16%. Material: blood, either unsorted or a sorted T cell fraction (not recorded which). All receptors come from a male donor with ankylosing spondylitis.

This clonotype was found a few times. This chain connects TRBV5-1 to TRBJ2-2; 12 bases fit TRBD1. The CDR3 loop spans 15 amino acids. V shed 5 bases and J 9 bases; nucleotides not matched to a gene: 8. Germline CDR1 and CDR2: SGHRS and YFSETQ. The CDR3: CASSQGQGAYRELFF. The CDR3 bases are TGCGCCAGCAGTCAGGGACAGGGGGCATATCGGGAGCTGTTTTTT.

CDR3 in amino acids: CSVEYFEFNTQYF. CDR3 bases: TGCAGCGTTGAATATTTTGAGTTCAATACGCAGTATTTT. This chain connects TRBV29-1 to TRBJ2-3; D is undetermined. The germline V gene has CDR1 SQVTM and CDR2 ANQGSEA. This CDR3 has 13 amino acids. V was cut by 2 bases and J by 7 bases, with 13 bases left in between.

This clonotype was seen a few times. This chain uses TRBV20-1 with TRBJ1-1; no firm D call. Per germline, CDR1 DFQATT and CDR2 SNEGSKA (reference sequence). Deletions cut 1 base from V and 0 bases from J, with 12 bases between. The CDR3 loop spans 15 amino acids. CDR3 sequence: CSARAILNLNTEAFF. In DNA, the CDR3 is TGCAGTGCTAGAGCCATCCTCAATCTGAACACTGAAGCTTTCTTT.

This clonotype has more than one count but fewer than ten. V and J are TRBV28 and TRBJ2-2; possible D gene TRBD1, 5 bases. The CDR3 is 13 amino acids. The V end lost 5 bases, the J end lost 7 bases, and 11 bases lay between the germline ends. Per germline, CDR1 MDHEN and CDR2 SYDVKM. CDR3 residues: CASSKGVYGELFF. CDR3 in DNA: TGTGCCAGCAGTAAAGGGGTTTACGGGGAGCTGTTTTTT.

In its sample, this clonotype was seen a few times. The chain uses TRBV29-1 and TRBJ1-1, with D possibly TRBD1 on 6 matching bases. The germline V gene encodes CDR1 SQVTM and CDR2 ANQGSEA. The V end was cut by 7 bases, the J end by 1 base, with 16 bases between. The CDR3 loop spans 14 amino acids. CDR3 coding DNA: TGCAGCGCCCCCCGGGGGGCTCCGAACACTGAAGCTTTCTTT. Its protein product is CSAPRGAPNTEAFF.

In this sample, this clonotype turned up a few times. The genes are TRBV6-5 and TRBJ2-2, with TRBD2 identical over 9 bases. The CDR3 spans 15 residues. Germline V gives CDR1 MNHEY, CDR2 SVGAGI. With 4 bases clipped from V and 6 bases from J, the junction kept 6 bases outside the gene matches. The CDR3 DNA reads as TGTGCCAGCAGTTCTGCGGGAGGGCGGTCCGGGGAGCTGTTTTTT. Its protein product is CASSSAGGRSGELFF.

This rearrangement joins TRBV5-1 to TRBJ1-6; no reliable D call. V dropped 3 bases and J dropped 8 bases, with 12 bases sitting between them. This CDR3 has 14 amino acids. From germline, CDR1 is SGHRS and CDR2 YFSETQ. CDR3 amino acids: CASSSGYMDSPLHF. CDR3 DNA sequence: TGCGCCAGCAGCTCCGGGTACATGGATTCACCCCTCCACTTT.

This clonotype appeared a few times. The rearrangement uses TRBV18 and TRBJ1-3; weak D call: TRBD1 (5 bases). Trimming cost V 3 bases and J 3 bases, with 9 bases left between them. This CDR3 is built from 14 residues. The germline V gene encodes CDR1 KGHSH and CDR2 LQKENI. CDR3 amino acids: CASSPRQNGNTIYF. The CDR3 coding sequence is TGTGCCAGCTCACCGCGACAGAATGGAAACACCATATATTTT.

The chain is built from TRBV7-9 and TRBJ2-2; D possibly uses TRBD1 or TRBD2 (5 bases each). CDR3 size: 15 residues. V shed 1 base and J shed 7 bases, with 13 bases lying between them. The germline V gene encodes CDR1 SEHNR and CDR2 FQNEAQ (reference sequence). The CDR3 sequence is CASSLVSGAGGELFF. In nucleotides, the CDR3 is TGTGCCAGCAGCTTAGTGTCCGGGGCTGGCGGGGAGCTGTTTTTT.

The table lists this clonotype with a few counts. The rearrangement joins TRBV12-3 or TRBV12-4 to TRBJ1-5, with D tentatively TRBD1 (5 bases). The V and J ends lost 3 bases and 7 bases respectively, with 10 bases between them. This CDR3 is built from 13 residues. The CDR3 region is CASSLGGEQPQHF. In nucleotides, the CDR3 is TGTGCCAGCAGTTTGGGGGGGGAGCAGCCCCAGCATTTT.

This clonotype was detected only a few times. The rearrangement joins TRBV2 to TRBJ2-7; 9 positions agree with TRBD1. The germline V gene has CDR1 SNHLY and CDR2 FYNNEI. The CDR3 is made up of 19 amino acids. The V and J ends lost 7 bases and 4 bases, in that order; junction bases with no gene match: 23. CDR3 sequence reads: CASITNDWFLGQGKYEQYF. CDR3 coding DNA: TGTGCCAGCATTACCAACGACTGGTTCCTGGGACAGGGTAAATACGAGCAGTACTTC.

V usage is TRBV7-9 and J usage is TRBJ2-1; tentative D call: TRBD1 (6 bases). The germline V and J ends were trimmed by 5 bases and 14 bases, with 25 bases remaining between them. Germline CDR1 reads SEHNR; CDR2 reads FQNEAQ (reference sequence). The length of the CDR3 is 15 residues. The CDR3 is CASSPLGGGTTGEFF. CDR3 DNA sequence: TGTGCCAGCAGCCCCTTGGGTGGGGGCACAACTGGGGAGTTCTTC. The full variable domain, its missing parts supplied by reference TRBV7-9 and TRBJ2-1, is DTGVSQNPRHKITKRGQNVTFRCDPISEHNRLYWYRQTLGQGPEFLTYFQNEAQLEKSRLLSDRFSAERPKGSFSTLEIQRTEQGDSAMYLCASSPLGGGTTGEFFGPGTRLTVL.

This clonotype was observed a few times. CDR3 sequence (DNA): TGCGCCAGCAGCTTGGCCGGTAGCGGAAGCTCCTACGAGCAGTACTTC. Protein product: CASSLAGSGSSYEQYF. The V gene is TRBV5-1, the J gene TRBJ2-7; D perhaps matches TRBD2 (6 bases). Germline CDR1 is SGHRS and CDR2 is YFSETQ. This CDR3 has 16 residues. V was clipped by 0 bases and J by 0 bases, with 13 bases between them.

This clonotype has just a few counts. The chain combines TRBV7-2 with TRBJ1-3; TRBD1 agrees at 10 bases. The CDR3 spans 15 residues. The J segment lost 3 bases and the V segment lost 5 bases, leaving 4 bases of the junction unmatched. Germline assignment: CDR1 SGHTA and CDR2 FQGNSA. CDR3 protein: CASSRGTGVGNTIYF. Here the CDR3 DNA reads TGTGCCAGCAGCAGAGGGACAGGGGTTGGAAACACCATATATTTT.

The V and J genes are TRBV5-1 and TRBJ2-1; 10 bases match TRBD1. Trimming removed 3 bases from V and 8 bases from J; junction bases left unmatched: 5. From germline, CDR1 is SGHRS and CDR2 YFSETQ. This CDR3 has 14 amino acids. The chain's CDR3 is CASSSGTGDYEQFF. In nucleotides, the CDR3 is TGCGCCAGCAGCTCCGGGACAGGGGACTATGAGCAGTTCTTC.

This clonotype showed up many times. V is TRBV20-1 and J is TRBJ1-3; no clear D gene. The germline V gene encodes CDR1 DFQATT and CDR2 SNEGSKA (reference sequence). CDR3 length: 15 residues. The V end was cut by 1 base, the J end by 0 bases, with 10 bases between. The DNA of the CDR3 is TGCAGTGCTAGAGTCTCCAACCCCTCTGGAAACACCATATATTTT. Translated: CSARVSNPSGNTIYF.